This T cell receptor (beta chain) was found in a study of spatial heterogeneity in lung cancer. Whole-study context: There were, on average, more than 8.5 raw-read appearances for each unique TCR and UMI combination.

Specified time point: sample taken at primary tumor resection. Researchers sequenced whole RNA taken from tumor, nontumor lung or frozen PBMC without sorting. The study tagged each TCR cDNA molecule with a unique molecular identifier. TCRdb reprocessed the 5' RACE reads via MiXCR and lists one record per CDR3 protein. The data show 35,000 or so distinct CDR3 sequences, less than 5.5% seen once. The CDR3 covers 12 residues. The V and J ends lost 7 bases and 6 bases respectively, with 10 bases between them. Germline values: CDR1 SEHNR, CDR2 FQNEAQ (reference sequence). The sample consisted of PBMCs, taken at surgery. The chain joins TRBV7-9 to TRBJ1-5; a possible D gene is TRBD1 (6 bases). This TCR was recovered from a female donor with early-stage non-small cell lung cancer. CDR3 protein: CASMGASQPQHF. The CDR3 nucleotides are TGTGCCAGCATGGGGGCGAGTCAGCCCCAGCATTTT.